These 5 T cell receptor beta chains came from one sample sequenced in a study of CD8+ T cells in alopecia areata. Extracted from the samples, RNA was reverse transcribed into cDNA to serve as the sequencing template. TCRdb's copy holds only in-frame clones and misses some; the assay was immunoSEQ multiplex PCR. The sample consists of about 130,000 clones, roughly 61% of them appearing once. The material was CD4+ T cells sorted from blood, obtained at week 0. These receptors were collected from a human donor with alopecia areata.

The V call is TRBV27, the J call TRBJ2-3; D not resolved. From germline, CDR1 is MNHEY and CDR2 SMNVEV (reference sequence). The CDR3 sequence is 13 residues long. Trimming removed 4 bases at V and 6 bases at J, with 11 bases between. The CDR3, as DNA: TGTGCCAGCAGTTCCAGTCGCCAGGATACGCAGTATTTT. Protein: CASSSSRQDTQYF.

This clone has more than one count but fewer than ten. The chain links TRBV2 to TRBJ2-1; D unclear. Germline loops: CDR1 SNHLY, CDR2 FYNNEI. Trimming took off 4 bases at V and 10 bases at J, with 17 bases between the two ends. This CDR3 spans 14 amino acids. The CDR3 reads CASSGQVESAEQFF. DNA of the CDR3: TGTGCCAGCAGTGGCCAGGTCGAGTCAGCCGAGCAGTTCTTC.

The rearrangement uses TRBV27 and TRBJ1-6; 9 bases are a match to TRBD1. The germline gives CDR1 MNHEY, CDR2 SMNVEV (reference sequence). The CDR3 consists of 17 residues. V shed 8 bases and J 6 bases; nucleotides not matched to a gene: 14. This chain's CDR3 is CASGKQLGTGSNSPLHF. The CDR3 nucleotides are TGTGCCAGCGGCAAACAACTTGGGACAGGGAGTAATTCACCCCTCCACTTT.

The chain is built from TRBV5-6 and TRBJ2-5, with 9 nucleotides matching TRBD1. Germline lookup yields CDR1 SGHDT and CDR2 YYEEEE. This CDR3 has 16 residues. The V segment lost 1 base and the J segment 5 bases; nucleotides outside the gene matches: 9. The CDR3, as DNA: TGTGCCAGCAGCTTGTTGACAGGGGGATCGAGGGAGACCCAGTACTTC. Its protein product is CASSLLTGGSRETQYF.

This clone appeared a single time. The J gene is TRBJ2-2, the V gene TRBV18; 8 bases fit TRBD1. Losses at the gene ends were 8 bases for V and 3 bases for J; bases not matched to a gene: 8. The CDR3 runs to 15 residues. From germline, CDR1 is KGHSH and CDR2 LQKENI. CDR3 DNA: TGTGCCAGCGCCGGACAGGGTCTGGACACCGGGGAGCTGTTTTTT. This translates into CASAGQGLDTGELFF.